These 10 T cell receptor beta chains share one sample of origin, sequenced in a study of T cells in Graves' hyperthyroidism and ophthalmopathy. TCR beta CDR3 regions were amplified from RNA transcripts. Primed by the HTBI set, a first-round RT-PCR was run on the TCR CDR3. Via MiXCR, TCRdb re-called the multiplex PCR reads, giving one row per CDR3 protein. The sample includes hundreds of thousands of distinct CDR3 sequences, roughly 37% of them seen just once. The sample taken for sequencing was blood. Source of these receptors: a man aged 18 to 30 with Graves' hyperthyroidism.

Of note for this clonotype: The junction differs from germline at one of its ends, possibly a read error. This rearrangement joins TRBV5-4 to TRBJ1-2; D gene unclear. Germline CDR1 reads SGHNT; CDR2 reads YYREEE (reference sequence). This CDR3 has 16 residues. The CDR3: CASSQDVAGRNYGYTF. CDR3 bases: TGCGCCAGCAGCCAAGATGTGGCAGGCCGTAACTATGGCTACACCTTC.

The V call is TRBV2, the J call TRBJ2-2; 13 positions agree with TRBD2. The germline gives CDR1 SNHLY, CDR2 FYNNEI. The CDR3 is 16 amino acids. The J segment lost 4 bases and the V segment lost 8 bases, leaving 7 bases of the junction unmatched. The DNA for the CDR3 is TGTGCCAGCCCGACTAGCGGGGGGTCGGGCACCGGGGAGCTGTTTTTT. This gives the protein CASPTSGGSGTGELFF.

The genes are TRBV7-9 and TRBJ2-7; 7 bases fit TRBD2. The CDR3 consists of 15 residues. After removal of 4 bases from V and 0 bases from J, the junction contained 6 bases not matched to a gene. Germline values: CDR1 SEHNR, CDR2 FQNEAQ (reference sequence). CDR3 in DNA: TGTGCCAGCAGCTCAACTAGCGAAGACTCCTACGAGCAGTACTTC. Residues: CASSSTSEDSYEQYF.

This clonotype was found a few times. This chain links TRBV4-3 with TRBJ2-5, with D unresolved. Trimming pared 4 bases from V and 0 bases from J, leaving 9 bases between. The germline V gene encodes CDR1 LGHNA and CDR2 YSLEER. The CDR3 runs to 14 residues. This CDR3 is CASSPRSYQETQYF. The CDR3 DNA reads TGCGCCAGCAGCCCCCGCTCGTACCAAGAGACCCAGTACTTC.

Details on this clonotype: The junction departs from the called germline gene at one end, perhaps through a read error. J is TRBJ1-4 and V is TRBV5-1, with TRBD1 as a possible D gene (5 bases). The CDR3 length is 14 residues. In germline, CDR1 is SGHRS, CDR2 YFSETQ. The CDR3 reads CASTPGVGNGKLFF. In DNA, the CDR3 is TGCGCCAGCACTCCGGGGGTAGGGAATGGAAAACTGTTTTTT. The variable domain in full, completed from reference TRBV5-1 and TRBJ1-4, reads KAGVTQTPRYLIKTRGQQVTLSCSPISGHRSVSWYQQTPGQGLQFLFEYFSETQRNKGNFPGRFSGRQFSNSRSEMNVSTLELGDSALYLCASTPGVGNGKLFFGSGTQLSVL.

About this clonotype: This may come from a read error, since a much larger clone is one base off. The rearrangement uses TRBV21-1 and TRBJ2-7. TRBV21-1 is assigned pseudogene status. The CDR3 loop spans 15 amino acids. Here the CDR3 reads CASSAQTGPSYEQYF. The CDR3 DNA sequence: TGTGCCAGCAGTGCACAGACAGGACCTTCCTACGAGCAGTACTTC.

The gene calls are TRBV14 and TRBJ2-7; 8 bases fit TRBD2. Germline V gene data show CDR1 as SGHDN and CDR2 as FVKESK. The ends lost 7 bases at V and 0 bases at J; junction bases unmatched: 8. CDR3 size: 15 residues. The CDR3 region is CASTQTSAISYEQYF. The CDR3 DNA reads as TGTGCCAGCACCCAGACTAGCGCCATCTCCTACGAGCAGTACTTC.

The CDR3 region is CASSLEGGTGGEKLFF. The CDR3 DNA is TGTGCCAGCAGCTTAGAGGGAGGGACAGGGGGTGAAAAACTGTTTTTT. The genes are TRBV7-9 and TRBJ1-4; TRBD1 agrees at 11 bases. In germline, CDR1 is SEHNR, CDR2 FQNEAQ (reference sequence). V gave up 1 base and J gave up 7 bases; unmatched junction bases: 5. The CDR3 runs 16 residues.

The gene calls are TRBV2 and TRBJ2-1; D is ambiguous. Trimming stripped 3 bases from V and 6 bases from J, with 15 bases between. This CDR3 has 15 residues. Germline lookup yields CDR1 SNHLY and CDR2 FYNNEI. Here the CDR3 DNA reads TGTGCCAGCAGTGAGTTCCCGGGTAGTTCCAATGAGCAGTTCTTC. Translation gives CASSEFPGSSNEQFF.

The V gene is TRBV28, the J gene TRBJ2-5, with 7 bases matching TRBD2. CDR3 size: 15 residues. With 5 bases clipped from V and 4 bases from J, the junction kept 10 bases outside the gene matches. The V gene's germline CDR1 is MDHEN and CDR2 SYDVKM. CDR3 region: CASSGGDRWRETQYF. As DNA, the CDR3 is TGTGCCAGCAGTGGGGGGGATCGATGGCGAGAGACCCAGTACTTC.